These 23 T cell receptor beta chains share one sample of origin, sequenced in a study of T cell responses to AZD1222 COVID-19 vaccine. The method was immunoSEQ multiplex PCR; TCRdb's version includes in-frame clones alone and lacks a portion of them. The data contain about 99,000 clones, over 85% of them singletons. Sequenced material: peripheral blood, taken on day 0 of AZD1222 vaccination. The origin of the receptors is an adult in good health.

The rearrangement links TRBV7-8 to TRBJ2-7; the match to TRBD2 covers 12 bases. The CDR3 runs to 16 residues. V lost 5 bases and J lost 6; bases outside the gene matches: 11. Germline V gene sequence: CDR1 SGHVS, CDR2 FQNEAQ. CDR3 loop: CASSPGTSGLLSEQYF. Here the CDR3 DNA reads TGTGCCAGCAGCCCTGGGACTAGCGGGCTCTTAAGCGAGCAGTACTTC.

The CDR3 DNA reads as TGTGCCAGCTCACCCAAATTAAACTATGGCTACACCTTC. The encoded protein is CASSPKLNYGYTF. V and J are TRBV18 and TRBJ1-2; D gene unclear. The V end was cut by 3 bases, the J end by 2 bases, with 7 bases between. Germline V gene lookup returns CDR1 KGHSH and CDR2 LQKENI. This CDR3 region has 13 residues.

This chain links TRBV28 with TRBJ2-7; no firm D call. With 1 base removed from V and 3 bases from J, the gap between germline ends came to 16 bases. Germline CDR1 and CDR2: MDHEN and SYDVKM. This CDR3 contains 16 residues. CDR3 in amino acids: CASSLYNGPALYEQYF. In DNA form, the CDR3 reads TGTGCCAGCAGTTTATACAATGGCCCCGCCCTCTACGAGCAGTACTTC.

CDR3 residues: CASMFGVGLAGPREQYF. The CDR3 nucleotides read TGTGCCAGCATGTTTGGGGTAGGACTAGCGGGGCCGAGGGAGCAGTACTTC. This rearrangement joins TRBV5-8 to TRBJ2-7; the match to TRBD2 covers 12 bases. Germline V CDR1 and CDR2: SGHTS, YDEGEE. V lost 6 bases to trimming and J lost 7 bases; unmatched junction nucleotides: 17. CDR3 length equals 17 residues.

The gene calls are TRBV19 and TRBJ1-1, with D tentatively TRBD1 (5 bases). The germline V gene has CDR1 LNHDA and CDR2 SQIVND (reference sequence). The CDR3 length is 13 residues. The V end lost 4 bases, the J end lost 10 bases, and 16 bases lay between the germline ends. The CDR3 bases are TGTGCCAGTAGTAGTCTTCTCAGGGAAGGAGCTTTCTTT. Amino acids: CASSSLLREGAFF.

J is TRBJ1-1 and V is TRBV5-1; D is undetermined. The germline gives CDR1 SGHRS, CDR2 YFSETQ. The CDR3 is made up of 14 amino acids. V was cut by 4 bases and J by 1 base, with 11 bases left in between. The CDR3: CASSPGRANTEAFF. The DNA of the CDR3 is TGCGCCAGCAGCCCGGGGAGAGCGAACACTGAAGCTTTCTTT.

The rearrangement links TRBV28 to TRBJ2-2; 8 bases fit TRBD2. The CDR3 extends over 17 amino acids. The V gene end was trimmed by 4 bases and the J gene end by 0 bases; junction bases not matched to a gene: 7. Germline V CDR1 and CDR2: MDHEN, SYDVKM. CDR3 amino acids: CASSSPLAGSNTGELFF. The CDR3 DNA is TGTGCCAGCAGTTCCCCCTTAGCGGGGTCGAACACCGGGGAGCTGTTTTTT.

V usage is TRBV10-3 and J usage is TRBJ1-2; the match to TRBD1 covers 7 bases. V was clipped by 5 bases and J by 3 bases; unmatched bases: 6. CDR1 and CDR2 (germline): ENHRY, SYGVKD. The CDR3 runs to 14 residues. CDR3 nucleotide sequence: TGTGCCATCAGTTGGGACAGCACCTACTATGGCTACACCTTC. It specifies CAISWDSTYYGYTF.

This rearrangement joins TRBV19 to TRBJ2-5, with 8 bases that match TRBD2. Germline CDR1 is LNHDA and CDR2 is SQIVND (reference sequence). There are 15 residues in the CDR3. The V and J ends lost 1 base and 4 bases, in that order; junction bases with no gene match: 5. Written as DNA, the CDR3 is TGTGCCAGTAGTATAGCGGGGGGGCTCGGAGAGACCCAGTACTTC. This gives the protein CASSIAGGLGETQYF.

The table lists this clone with a count of one. This chain joins TRBV6-5 and TRBJ1-5; a possible D gene is TRBD1 (5 bases). This CDR3 spans 15 amino acids. Germline CDR1 and CDR2: MNHEY and SVGAGI. The ends were cut back, 6 bases at V and 1 base at J, with 13 bases in the middle. This CDR3 is CASRAGTQSNQPQHF. The CDR3, as DNA: TGTGCCAGCAGGGCCGGGACCCAGAGCAATCAGCCCCAGCATTTT.

This clone was observed once. V gene TRBV11-3 combines with J gene TRBJ2-2, with D possibly being TRBD2 (6 bases). CDR1 is SGHNT and CDR2 is YENEEA in the germline V gene. Trimming took off 4 bases at V and 4 bases at J, with 7 bases between the two ends. The CDR3 sequence is 13 residues long. This CDR3 reads CASSWRVTGELFF. CDR3 nucleotides: TGTGCCAGCAGCTGGAGGGTCACCGGGGAGCTGTTTTTT.

The gene calls are TRBV4-2 and TRBJ1-1; the match to TRBD1 covers 7 bases. CDR3 length: 16 residues. CDR1 and CDR2 from the germline V gene are LGHNA and YNFKEQ. After removal of 1 base from V and 1 base from J, the junction contained 6 bases not matched to a gene. CDR3 nucleotide sequence: TGTGCCAGCAGCCAAGTCTCCGGGACAGCGAACACTGAAGCTTTCTTT. Its translation: CASSQVSGTANTEAFF.

The chain has TRBV27 and TRBJ1-6; D uncertain. This CDR3 contains 14 residues. V was clipped by 0 bases and J by 3 bases, with 3 bases between them. CDR1 and CDR2 (germline): MNHEY, SMNVEV (reference sequence). This CDR3 reads CASSLSFYNSPLHF. The CDR3 DNA reads as TGTGCCAGCAGTTTATCGTTCTATAATTCACCCCTCCACTTT.

For the CDR3, the DNA is TGTGCCAGCAGCAAACCTCTAGGTGGCACAGATACGCAGTATTTT. Translating gives CASSKPLGGTDTQYF. The V call is TRBV14, the J call TRBJ2-3; no reliable D call. Per germline, CDR1 SGHDN and CDR2 FVKESK. V lost 5 bases, J lost 1 base, and 13 bases lay in between. The CDR3 runs to 15 residues.

A note on this clone: Because the CDR3's place on the DNA is in doubt, the DNA is left out and the CDR3 is given as listed by TCRdb. The chain carries TRBV27 and TRBJ2-2; the table gives TRBD1 as D, unverified against the DNA. Germline V lookup: CDR1 MNHEY, CDR2 SMNVEV (reference sequence). The CDR3 comprises 15 residues, both ends counted. This chain's CDR3 is CASSSSGQGTGELFF.

The V call is TRBV5-1, the J call TRBJ1-3, with TRBD1 identical over 8 bases. This CDR3 spans 19 amino acids. The germline gives CDR1 SGHRS, CDR2 YFSETQ. After removal of 4 bases from V and 0 bases from J, the junction contained 15 bases not matched to a gene. CDR3 sequence reads: CASSPGSDRASYSGNTIYF. CDR3 coding DNA: TGCGCCAGCAGCCCGGGATCGGACAGGGCATCCTACTCTGGAAACACCATATATTTT. The whole variable domain, remainder taken from reference TRBV5-1 and TRBJ1-3, is KAGVTQTPRYLIKTRGQQVTLSCSPISGHRSVSWYQQTPGQGLQFLFEYFSETQRNKGNFPGRFSGRQFSNSRSEMNVSTLELGDSALYLCASSPGSDRASYSGNTIYFGEGSWLTVV.

The chain recombines TRBV5-4 with TRBJ2-3, with D perhaps matching TRBD2 (6 bases). Trimming took 6 bases from V and 2 from J, leaving 13 bases between them. Germline V gives CDR1 SGHNT, CDR2 YYREEE (reference sequence). The CDR3 runs 14 residues. The CDR3 is CASTAGLYTDTQYF. The CDR3 nucleotides are TGTGCCAGCACTGCGGGACTCTACACAGATACGCAGTATTTT.

The chain couples TRBV12-3 or TRBV12-4 to TRBJ1-1, with D uncertain. V lost 3 bases and J lost 1, with 6 bases in between. This CDR3 region has 13 residues. CDR3 in DNA: TGTGCCAGCAGTTTTGGTGCGAACACTGAAGCTTTCTTT. It encodes CASSFGANTEAFF.

This chain uses TRBV4-3 with TRBJ2-1; the D call may be TRBD1 or TRBD2 (6 bases each). Germline V CDR1 and CDR2: LGHNA, YSLEER. The ends were cut back, 0 bases at V and 8 bases at J, with 11 bases in the middle. The CDR3 runs 14 residues. The CDR3 reads CASSQDRGPYEQFF. CDR3 sequence (DNA): TGCGCCAGCAGCCAAGATCGGGGGCCCTATGAGCAGTTCTTC.

This clone was observed once. The V gene is TRBV4-2, the J gene TRBJ2-3; the D is unclear. V shed 5 bases and J shed 9 bases, with 18 bases lying between them. The germline V gene has CDR1 LGHNA and CDR2 YNFKEQ. There are 14 residues in the CDR3. Written as DNA, the CDR3 is TGTGCCAGCAGCGAGTCTAGAATCCTTAACACGCAGTATTTT. Encoded protein: CASSESRILNTQYF.

This chain uses TRBV3-1 (or the pseudogene TRBV3-2) with TRBJ2-1, with a weak D call TRBD2 (6 bases). The germline V gene encodes CDR1 LGHDT and CDR2 YNNKEL (reference sequence). The CDR3 loop spans 18 amino acids. The V end was cut by 6 bases, the J end by 3 bases, with 24 bases between. CDR3 amino acids: CASRPQTKRADNYNEQFF. The CDR3 coding sequence is TGTGCCAGCAGACCCCAGACTAAGCGGGCAGACAACTACAATGAGCAGTTCTTC.

The V and J genes are TRBV5-4 and TRBJ2-5, with 7 bases fitting TRBD2. The CDR3 length is 14 residues. CDR1 and CDR2 (germline): SGHNT, YYREEE (reference sequence). V was clipped by 4 bases and J by 2 bases; unmatched bases: 5. In nucleotides, the CDR3 is TGTGCCAGCAGCCCCGGGACTATGCAAGAGACCCAGTACTTC. Translated: CASSPGTMQETQYF.

The CDR3, as DNA: TGTGCCAGCACCCGCGGACACAGTATTAATGAAAAACTGTTTTTT. Its protein product is CASTRGHSINEKLFF. The V call is TRBV6-6, the J call TRBJ1-4; a possible D gene is TRBD1 (5 bases). This CDR3 contains 15 residues. Trimming cost V 7 bases and J 4 bases, with 16 bases left between them. Germline assignment: CDR1 MNHNY and CDR2 SVGAGI (reference sequence).